This TCR beta chain was captured by sequencing in a study of blood T cell repertoires in COVID-19. Study context: Some COVID-19 samples were acute and others convalescent; all came from the United States, Italy and Spain. T cells, B-cell-depleted T cells, or PBMCs provided the cDNA or gDNA that served as material.

After removal of 3 bases from V and 6 bases from J, the junction contained 8 bases not matched to a gene. Germline V gives CDR1 SGDLS, CDR2 YYNGEE. The CDR3 is 15 residues long. Per the authors' pipeline: Amplification of reference gene primers was used by the study to estimate nucleated cell counts. The table came from immunoSEQ multiplex PCR; TCRdb's copy has only in-frame clones and leaves some out. V and J calls and clone size are those listed in that table; D and trimming were worked out from the DNA. The sample yields 180,000 or so clones, roughly 76% seen once. The chain recombines TRBV9 with TRBJ2-3; 9 bases are shared with TRBD2. This TCR came from a woman aged 45-60 years with active or convalescent COVID-19. Sequencing was carried out using peripheral blood. The CDR3 spells CASSAGLAPFDTQYF. Here the CDR3 DNA reads TGTGCCAGCAGCGCCGGACTAGCGCCCTTTGATACGCAGTATTTT.